Each of the 2 T cell receptor beta chains below was sequenced from the same sample in a study of memory CD4+ T cells and cytomegalovirus serostatus. The data were produced by immunoSEQ multiplex PCR, yet TCRdb's version contains in-frame clones alone and is incomplete. The sample consists of approximately 50,000 clones, approximately 78% of them appearing once. The sort gate was single viable CD3+CD4+CD8-CD45RO+ cells for memory CD4+ T cells. The sample was memory CD4+ T cells from blood. The receptor source for this set is an adult in good health and CMV-seronegative.

This chain joins TRBV6-1 and TRBJ2-2, with 8 bases lining up with TRBD1. The germline V gene has CDR1 MNHNS and CDR2 SASEGT. The J segment lost 6 bases and the V segment lost 4 bases, leaving 13 bases of the junction unmatched. The CDR3 contains 17 residues. This CDR3 reads CASSAATTGALAGELFF. As DNA, the CDR3 is TGTGCCAGCAGTGCGGCAACGACAGGGGCCTTAGCCGGGGAGCTGTTTTTT.

The rearrangement uses TRBV6-6 and TRBJ2-7; D not resolved. The germline gives CDR1 MNHNY, CDR2 SVGAGI (reference sequence). Trimming left V 6 bases short and J 2 bases short, with 11 bases between. The CDR3 covers 13 residues. The CDR3 DNA is TGTGCCAGCAGCCTACAGAAACCCTACGAGCAGTACTTC. This encodes CASSLQKPYEQYF.